These T cell receptor beta chains were read from a single sample in a study of T-cell memory formation after mild COVID-19. TCRdb ran MiXCR on the 5' RACE reads and lists one entry per CDR3 protein. The sample consists of about 260,000 distinct CDR3 sequences, about 17% of them appearing once. Input material: PBMCs or a T cell subset sorted from them (not recorded which). These receptors all stem from a man younger than 35 who had mild COVID-19 (a few samples of this study predate the infection). Cell type and time point are not known. Both conserved end residues are part of each CDR3. Each record gives: V gene, clone size, D gene, J gene, CDR3 protein, CDR3 DNA. A D gene is named only where the DNA matches it firmly. Some rows have no size entry. The others give once, few or many, or a class for an expanded clone.

V: TRBV30; size: NA; D: NA; J: TRBJ1-1; CDR3: CAWSVYTEAFF; DNA: TGTGCCTGGAGTGTTTACACTGAAGCTTTCTTT
V: TRBV7-3; size: NA; D: TRBD2; J: TRBJ2-4; CDR3: CASSLAGGNGIQYF; DNA: TGTGCCAGCAGCCTAGCGGGGGGAAATGGCATTCAGTACTTC
V: TRBV11-3; size: few; D: NA; J: TRBJ2-1; CDR3: CASSLTNSYNEQFF; DNA: TGTGCCAGCAGCCTGACAAACTCCTACAATGAGCAGTTCTTC
V: TRBV30; size: few; D: NA; J: TRBJ1-5; CDR3: CAWNTGTLDQPQHF; DNA: TGTGCCTGGAATACAGGGACGCTCGACCAGCCCCAGCATTTT
V: TRBV7-3; size: NA; D: TRBD1; J: TRBJ2-3; CDR3: CASAIGQVTDTQYF; DNA: TGTGCCAGCGCGATAGGACAGGTCACAGATACGCAGTATTTT
V: TRBV11-3; size: NA; D: NA; J: TRBJ2-1; CDR3: CASSLVSVGEQFF; DNA: TGTGCCAGCAGCTTAGTATCGGTGGGTGAGCAGTTCTTC
V: TRBV12-3/TRBV12-4; size: NA; D: NA; J: TRBJ2-5; CDR3: CASCNGPGPSLQETQYF; DNA: TGTGCCAGCTGCAACGGACCGGGACCGTCATTGCAAGAGACCCAGTACTTC
V: TRBV29-1; size: NA; D: NA; J: TRBJ2-5; CDR3: CSVAGGTETQYF; DNA: TGCAGCGTGGCAGGGGGGACGGAGACCCAGTACTTC
V: TRBV7-2; size: NA; D: NA; J: TRBJ1-3; CDR3: CASSLTAAGGDTIYF; DNA: TGTGCCAGCAGCTTAACCGCCGCGGGGGGAGACACCATATATTTT
V: TRBV5-4; size: NA; D: NA; J: TRBJ2-5; CDR3: CASSAEEETQYF; DNA: TGTGCCAGCAGCGCTGAGGAAGAGACCCAGTACTTC
V: TRBV18; size: NA; D: NA; J: TRBJ2-3; CDR3: CASSPPGPIQGIEDTQYF; DNA: TGTGCCAGCTCACCCCCCGGGCCTATCCAGGGTATTGAGGATACGCAGTATTTT
V: TRBV20-1; size: NA; D: TRBD1; J: TRBJ2-5; CDR3: CSARGDSKETQYF; DNA: TGCAGTGCTAGGGGGGACAGTAAAGAGACCCAGTACTTC
V: TRBV20-1; size: NA; D: TRBD1; J: TRBJ1-5; CDR3: CSARQGAGQPQHF; DNA: TGCAGTGCTAGACAGGGGGCGGGTCAGCCCCAGCATTTT
V: TRBV7-9; size: NA; D: NA; J: TRBJ1-2; CDR3: CASSHPGYGYGYTF; DNA: TGTGCCAGCAGCCACCCGGGGTATGGCTATGGCTACACCTTC
V: TRBV21-1; size: NA; D: NA; J: TRBJ1-1; CDR3: CASILGASDEAFF; DNA: TGTGCCAGCATCCTGGGGGCATCGGACGAAGCTTTCTTT
V: TRBV7-3; size: few; D: NA; J: TRBJ2-5; CDR3: CASSLLVGGWETQYF; DNA: TGTGCCAGCAGCTTACTCGTGGGGGGATGGGAGACCCAGTACTTC
V: TRBV6-1; size: many; D: TRBD1; J: TRBJ1-2; CDR3: CASPGQNYGYTF; DNA: TGTGCCAGCCCGGGACAGAACTATGGCTACACCTTC
V: TRBV7-6; size: NA; D: TRBD2; J: TRBJ2-5; CDR3: CASSPLLAGGRIQETQYF; DNA: TGTGCCAGCAGCCCACTACTAGCGGGGGGGCGAATCCAAGAGACCCAGTACTTC
V: TRBV19; size: NA; D: TRBD2; J: TRBJ2-5; CDR3: CASSILAGGPETQYF; DNA: TGTGCCAGTAGTATATTGGCGGGGGGACCGGAGACCCAGTACTTC
V: TRBV21-1; size: NA; D: NA; J: TRBJ2-3; CDR3: CASSIQPWDTDTQYF; DNA: TGTGCCAGCAGCATACAACCTTGGGACACAGATACGCAGTATTTT
V: TRBV18; size: few; D: NA; J: TRBJ2-3; CDR3: CASSLILNRYSTDTQYF; DNA: TGTGCCAGCTCACTTATCCTTAACCGATACAGCACAGATACGCAGTATTTT
V: TRBV20-1; size: NA; D: TRBD2; J: TRBJ2-1; CDR3: CSALGLAGSNEQFF; DNA: TGCAGTGCCTTAGGGCTAGCGGGATCAAATGAGCAGTTCTTC
V: TRBV4-1; size: NA; D: NA; J: TRBJ1-1; CDR3: CASSQAVGYAEAFF; DNA: TGCGCCAGCAGCCAAGCGGTTGGCTACGCTGAAGCTTTCTTT
V: TRBV20-1; size: few; D: NA; J: TRBJ1-4; CDR3: CSAITTGGEKLFF; DNA: TGCAGTGCTATCACAACTGGGGGTGAAAAACTGTTTTTT
V: TRBV5-5; size: few; D: TRBD1; J: TRBJ2-5; CDR3: CASSLSGSPTGQETQYF; DNA: TGTGCCAGCAGCTTATCGGGTAGCCCGACAGGGCAAGAGACCCAGTACTTC
V: TRBV7-9; size: few; D: NA; J: TRBJ2-3; CDR3: CASSLMQHTDTQYF; DNA: TGTGCCAGCAGCTTAATGCAGCACACAGATACGCAGTATTTT
V: TRBV5-1; size: NA; D: NA; J: TRBJ2-2; CDR3: CASSRASLDTGELFF; DNA: TGCGCCAGCAGCAGGGCGAGCCTCGACACCGGGGAGCTGTTTTTT
V: TRBV12-3/TRBV12-4; size: few; D: NA; J: TRBJ2-7; CDR3: CASSPPGHLYEQYF; DNA: TGTGCCAGCAGTCCCCCGGGACATCTCTACGAGCAGTACTTC
V: TRBV7-9; size: NA; D: NA; J: TRBJ1-2; CDR3: CASSNREQTRYGYTF; DNA: TGTGCCAGCAGCAATAGGGAGCAAACCCGCTATGGCTACACCTTC